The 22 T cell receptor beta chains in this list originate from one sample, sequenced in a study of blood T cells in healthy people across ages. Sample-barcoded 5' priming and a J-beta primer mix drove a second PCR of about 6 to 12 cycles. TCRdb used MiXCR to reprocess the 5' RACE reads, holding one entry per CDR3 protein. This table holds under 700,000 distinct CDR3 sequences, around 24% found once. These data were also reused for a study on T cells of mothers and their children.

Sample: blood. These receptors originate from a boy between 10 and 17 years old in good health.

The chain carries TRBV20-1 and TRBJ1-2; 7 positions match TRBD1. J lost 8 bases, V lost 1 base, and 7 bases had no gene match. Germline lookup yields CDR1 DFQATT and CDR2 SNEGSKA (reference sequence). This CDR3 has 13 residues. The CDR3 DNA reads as TGCAGTGCTAGAGGACAGGGTAGGGGCGGCTACACCTTC. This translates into CSARGQGRGGYTF.

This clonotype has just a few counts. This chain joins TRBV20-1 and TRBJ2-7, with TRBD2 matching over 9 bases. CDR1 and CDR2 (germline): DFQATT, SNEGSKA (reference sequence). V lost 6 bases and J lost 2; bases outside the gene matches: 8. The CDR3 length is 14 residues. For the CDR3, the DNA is TGCAGTGCCCCTTGGCGGGAGGGCCCCTACGAGCAGTACTTC. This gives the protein CSAPWREGPYEQYF.

The CDR3 loop reads CASNVGAGRYEQYF. CDR3 nucleotides: TGTGCCAGTAACGTGGGTGCTGGTCGCTACGAGCAGTACTTC. The rearrangement uses TRBV28 and TRBJ2-7, with unresolved D. In germline, CDR1 is MDHEN, CDR2 SYDVKM. This CDR3 has 14 residues. Trimming took off 9 bases at V and 3 bases at J, with 18 bases between the two ends.

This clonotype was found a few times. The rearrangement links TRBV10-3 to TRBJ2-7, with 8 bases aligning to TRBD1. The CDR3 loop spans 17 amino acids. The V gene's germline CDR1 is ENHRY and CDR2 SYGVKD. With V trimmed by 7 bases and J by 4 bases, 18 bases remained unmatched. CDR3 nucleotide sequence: TGTGCCATCACCGCTGGCTCCGACAGGGGTTCTTCTTACGAGCAGTACTTC. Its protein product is CAITAGSDRGSSYEQYF.

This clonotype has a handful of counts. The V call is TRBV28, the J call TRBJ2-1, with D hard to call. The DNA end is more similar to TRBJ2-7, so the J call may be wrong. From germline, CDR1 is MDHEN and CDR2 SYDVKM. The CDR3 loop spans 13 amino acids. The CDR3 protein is CASSLIYGYEQYF. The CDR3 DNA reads TGTGCCAGCAGTTTAATATACGGTTACGAGCAGTACTTC.

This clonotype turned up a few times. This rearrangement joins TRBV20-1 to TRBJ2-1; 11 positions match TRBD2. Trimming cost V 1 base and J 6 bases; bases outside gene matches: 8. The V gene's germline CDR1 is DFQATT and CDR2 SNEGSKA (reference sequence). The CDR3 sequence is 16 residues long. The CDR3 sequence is CSARVHSGRAANEQFF. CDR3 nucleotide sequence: TGCAGTGCTAGAGTGCATAGCGGGAGGGCCGCCAATGAGCAGTTCTTC.

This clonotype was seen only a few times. The CDR3 protein is CSALQGDGELFF. CDR3 nucleotides: TGCAGCGCACTACAGGGCGACGGGGAGCTGTTTTTT. V gene TRBV29-1 combines with J gene TRBJ2-2; D possibly corresponds to TRBD1 (6 bases). The CDR3 spans 12 residues. Germline V lookup: CDR1 SQVTM, CDR2 ANQGSEA. Trimming stripped 7 bases from V and 7 bases from J, with 13 bases between.

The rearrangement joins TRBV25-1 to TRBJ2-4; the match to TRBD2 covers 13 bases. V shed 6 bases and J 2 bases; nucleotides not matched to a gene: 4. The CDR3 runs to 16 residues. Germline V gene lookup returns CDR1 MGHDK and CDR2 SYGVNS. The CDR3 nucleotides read TGTGCCAGCAGCCCGGGACTAGCGGGATCCAAAAACATTCAGTACTTC. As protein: CASSPGLAGSKNIQYF.

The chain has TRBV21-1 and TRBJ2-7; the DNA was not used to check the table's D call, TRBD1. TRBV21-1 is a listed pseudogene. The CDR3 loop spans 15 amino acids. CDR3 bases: TGTGCCAGCAGCAGTTCCGGGACAAAGGATTACGAGCAGTACTTC. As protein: CASSSSGTKDYEQYF.

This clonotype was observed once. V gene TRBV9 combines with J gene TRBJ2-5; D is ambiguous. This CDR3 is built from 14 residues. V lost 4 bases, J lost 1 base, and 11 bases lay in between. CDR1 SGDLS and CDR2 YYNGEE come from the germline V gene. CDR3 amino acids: CASSSPYAQETQYF. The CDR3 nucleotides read TGTGCCAGCAGCAGCCCTTACGCCCAAGAGACCCAGTACTTC.

The CDR3 reads CASSLFGQGTDTQYF. The DNA of the CDR3 is TGTGCCAGCAGTTTATTTGGGCAGGGCACAGATACGCAGTATTTT. The chain joins TRBV27 to TRBJ2-3, with D hard to call. The V gene's germline CDR1 is MNHEY and CDR2 SMNVEV (reference sequence). The CDR3 is 15 amino acids. Deletions cut 1 base from V and 1 base from J, with 9 bases between.

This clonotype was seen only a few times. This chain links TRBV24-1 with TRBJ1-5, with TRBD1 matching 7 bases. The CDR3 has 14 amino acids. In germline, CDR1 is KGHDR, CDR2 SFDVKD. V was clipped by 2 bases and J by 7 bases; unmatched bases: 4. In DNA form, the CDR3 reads TGTGCCACCAGTGATTCGATACAGGGGCAGCCCCAGCATTTT. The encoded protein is CATSDSIQGQPQHF.

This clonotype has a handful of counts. The CDR3 DNA follows: TGCGCCAGCAGCCAAGATTTTAACCTACCGAACACCGGGGAGCTGTTTTTT. Translated, it gives CASSQDFNLPNTGELFF. The rearrangement links TRBV4-3 to TRBJ2-2; D remains ambiguous. The CDR3 is made up of 17 amino acids. The germline V gene encodes CDR1 LGHNA and CDR2 YSLEER. The germline V and J ends were trimmed by 0 bases and 0 bases, with 11 bases remaining between them.

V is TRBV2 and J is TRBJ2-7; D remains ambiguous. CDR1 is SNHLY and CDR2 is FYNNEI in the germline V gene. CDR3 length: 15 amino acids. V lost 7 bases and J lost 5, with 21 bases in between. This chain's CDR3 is CASMPLLFGSNEQYF. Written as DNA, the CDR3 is TGTGCCAGCATGCCTCTCTTGTTTGGGTCCAACGAGCAGTACTTC.

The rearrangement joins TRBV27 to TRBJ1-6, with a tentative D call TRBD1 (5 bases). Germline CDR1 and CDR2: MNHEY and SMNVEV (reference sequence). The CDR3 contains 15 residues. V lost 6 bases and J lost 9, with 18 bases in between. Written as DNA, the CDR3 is TGTGCCAGCAGGCCCCGGGGGGGGATGTCTTCACCCCTCCACTTT. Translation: CASRPRGGMSSPLHF.

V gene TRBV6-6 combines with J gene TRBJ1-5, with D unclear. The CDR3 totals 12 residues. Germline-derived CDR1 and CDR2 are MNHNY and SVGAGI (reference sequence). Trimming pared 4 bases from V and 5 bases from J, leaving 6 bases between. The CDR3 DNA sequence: TGTGCCAGCAGTTTAAAGGATCAGCCCCAGCATTTT. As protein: CASSLKDQPQHF.

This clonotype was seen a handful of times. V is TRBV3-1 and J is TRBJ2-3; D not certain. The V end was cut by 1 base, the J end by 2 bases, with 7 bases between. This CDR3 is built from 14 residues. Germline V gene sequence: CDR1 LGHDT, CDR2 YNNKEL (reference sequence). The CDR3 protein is CASSQGDNTDTQYF. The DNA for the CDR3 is TGTGCCAGCAGCCAAGGCGACAACACAGATACGCAGTATTTT.

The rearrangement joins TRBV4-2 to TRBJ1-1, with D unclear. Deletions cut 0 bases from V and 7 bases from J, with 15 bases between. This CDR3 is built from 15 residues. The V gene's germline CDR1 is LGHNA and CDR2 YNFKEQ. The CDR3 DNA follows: TGTGCCAGCAGCCAAGATCAGTCATATTTCAGTGAAGCTTTCTTT. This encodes CASSQDQSYFSEAFF.

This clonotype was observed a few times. CDR3 DNA sequence: TGTGCCAGCAGCTTAGTGGTAGTTTCCTCTGGGGCCAACGTCCTGACTTTC. The encoded protein is CASSLVVVSSGANVLTF. The chain uses TRBV7-8 and TRBJ2-6; D gene unclear. In germline, CDR1 is SGHVS, CDR2 FQNEAQ. The germline V and J ends were trimmed by 1 base and 0 bases, with 10 bases remaining between them. The CDR3 is 17 amino acids.

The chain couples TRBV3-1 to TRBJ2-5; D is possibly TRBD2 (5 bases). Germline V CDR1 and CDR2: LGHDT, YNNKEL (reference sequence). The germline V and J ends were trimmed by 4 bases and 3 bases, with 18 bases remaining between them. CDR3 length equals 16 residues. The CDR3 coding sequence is TGTGCCAGCAGCCCCCATGGAGGCCACGGAGAAGAGACCCAGTACTTC. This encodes CASSPHGGHGEETQYF.

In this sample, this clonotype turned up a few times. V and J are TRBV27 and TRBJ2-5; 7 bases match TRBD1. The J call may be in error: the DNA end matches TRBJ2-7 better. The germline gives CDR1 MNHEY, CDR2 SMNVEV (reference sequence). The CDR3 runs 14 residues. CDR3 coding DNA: TGTGCCAGCAGTGCAGACAGGGTCAACTACGAGCAGTACTTC. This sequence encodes CASSADRVNYEQYF.

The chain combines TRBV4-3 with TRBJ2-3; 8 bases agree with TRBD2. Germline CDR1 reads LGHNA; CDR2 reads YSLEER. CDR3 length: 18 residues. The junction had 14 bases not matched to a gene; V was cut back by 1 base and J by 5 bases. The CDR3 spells CASSQVGWAAGVQDTQYF. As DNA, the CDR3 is TGCGCCAGCAGCCAAGTAGGTTGGGCAGCGGGAGTGCAAGATACGCAGTATTTT.